This TCR beta chain is drawn from a study of T cell repertoires in cytomegalovirus infection. TCRdb reprocessed the reads with MiXCR, giving one entry per CDR3 protein. The sample shows 45,000 to 55,000 distinct CDR3 sequences, over 20% of them seen only once. J lost 3 bases, V lost 3 bases, and 10 bases had no gene match. CDR1 is SGHKS, CDR2 YYEKEE, per germline (reference sequence). The CDR3 runs 17 residues. With regard to this clonotype: Its specificity is not known.

This specimen was CD8+ T cells from cultured PBMCs, taken from culture after CMV antigen stimulation. The clonotype originates from a human donor in good health (CMV status not recorded). Some clones in this sample may be carry-over from other donors' samples. The V call is TRBV5-5, the J call TRBJ2-2, with TRBD1 identical over 8 bases. The CDR3 nucleotides read TGTGCCAGCAGCTCGGGTCGGGGACAGGTATACACCGGGGAGCTGTTTTTT. Its translation is CASSSGRGQVYTGELFF.